Below, 13 T cell receptor beta chains from the same sample are listed, as sequenced in a study of blood T cell repertoires in COVID-19. Profiling relied on immunoSEQ multiplex PCR, and the TCRdb table lists in-frame clones only, not all of them. The data show some 150,000 clones, with roughly 86% seen just once and approximately 4.1% held by the top ten. The sample comprised peripheral blood. These receptors came from a woman aged 60-70 years who had recovered from COVID-19.

The chain uses TRBV18 and TRBJ2-7, with TRBD2 matching over 7 bases. Germline V CDR1 and CDR2: KGHSH, LQKENI. The CDR3 covers 16 residues. V trimming: 3 bases; J trimming: 0 bases; junction bases outside the gene matches: 8. This CDR3 is CASSPPSGLSSYEQYF. In DNA form, the CDR3 reads TGTGCCAGCTCACCCCCTAGCGGACTGAGCTCCTACGAGCAGTACTTC.

The genes are TRBV6-1 and TRBJ2-2; tentatively, D is TRBD1 (5 bases). The CDR3 is 15 amino acids. The V end was cut by 1 base, the J end by 3 bases, with 9 bases between. The germline V gene encodes CDR1 MNHNS and CDR2 SASEGT. The CDR3 here is CASSEDPGYTGELFF. CDR3 nucleotide sequence: TGTGCCAGCAGTGAAGATCCAGGGTACACCGGGGAGCTGTTTTTT.

This clone has just a few counts. This chain joins TRBV4-1 and TRBJ2-5; 10 bases fit TRBD2. The CDR3 has 15 residues. The J segment lost 4 bases and the V segment lost 2 bases, leaving 4 bases of the junction unmatched. CDR1 is MGHRA and CDR2 is YSYEKL in the germline V gene. CDR3: CASSQRLAGAETQYF. CDR3 DNA sequence: TGCGCCAGCAGCCAAAGACTAGCGGGTGCAGAGACCCAGTACTTC.

This clone was picked up a small number of times. The gene calls are TRBV28 and TRBJ1-4; D not resolved. CDR1 MDHEN and CDR2 SYDVKM come from the germline V gene. The length of the CDR3 is 12 residues. Trimming removed 6 bases from V and 8 bases from J, with 10 bases in between. CDR3 protein: CASRHEREKLFF. The CDR3 DNA reads TGTGCCAGCAGGCACGAACGGGAAAAACTGTTTTTT.

The rearrangement uses TRBV4-2 and TRBJ1-2; 9 bases match TRBD1. The ends lost 5 bases at V and 8 bases at J; junction bases unmatched: 12. Germline CDR1 LGHNA, CDR2 YNFKEQ. CDR3 length: 15 residues. As DNA, the CDR3 is TGTGCCAGCAGCACTGCTCCGGGACAGGGAAACGGCTACACCTTC. This gives the protein CASSTAPGQGNGYTF.

This chain connects TRBV19 to TRBJ1-1, with D perhaps TRBD1 (6 bases). V lost 5 bases and J 5 bases, leaving 21 bases between the germline ends. The V gene's germline CDR1 is LNHDA and CDR2 SQIVND (reference sequence). The CDR3 totals 16 residues. The chain's CDR3 is CASSPLGATGGTEAFF. The CDR3 DNA is TGTGCCAGTAGTCCGCTGGGGGCAACGGGGGGTACTGAAGCTTTCTTT.

This chain uses TRBV5-1 with TRBJ1-1; no reliable D call. The CDR3 spans 15 residues. With 0 bases removed from V and 0 bases from J, the gap between germline ends came to 9 bases. The germline gives CDR1 SGHRS, CDR2 YFSETQ. The DNA of the CDR3 is TGCGCCAGCAGCTTGGGCGGAGAGCTGAACACTGAAGCTTTCTTT. It encodes CASSLGGELNTEAFF.

This sequence joins TRBV28 and TRBJ1-1; TRBD1 matches 8 bases. J gave up 6 bases and V 5 bases, and 8 bases lay outside the gene matches. CDR3 length: 14 residues. The germline V gene has CDR1 MDHEN and CDR2 SYDVKM. The CDR3 here is CASSIRQGASEAFF. DNA of the CDR3: TGTGCCAGCAGTATTCGTCAGGGGGCCTCTGAAGCTTTCTTT.

The chain links TRBV24-1 to TRBJ2-1; 9 bases match TRBD1. Germline CDR1 and CDR2: KGHDR and SFDVKD. This CDR3 region has 14 residues. V was clipped by 9 bases and J by 3 bases; unmatched bases: 5. CDR3 nucleotide sequence: TGTGCCACCGCGGCGGGACAGGGCTACAATGAGCAGTTCTTC. Amino acid sequence: CATAAGQGYNEQFF.

This clone showed up just a few times. The chain couples TRBV28 to TRBJ1-5; 8 bases agree with TRBD1. The CDR3 length is 13 residues. Per germline, CDR1 MDHEN and CDR2 SYDVKM. V gave up 6 bases and J gave up 7 bases; unmatched junction bases: 5. For the CDR3, the DNA is TGTGCCAGCAGATCACAGGGGGGACAGCCCCAGCATTTT. Translated: CASRSQGGQPQHF.

Concerning this clone: Other DNA sequences in the sample encode the same CDR3. This rearrangement joins TRBV5-1 to TRBJ2-7; 7 bases are a match to TRBD2. CDR3 length equals 13 residues. Germline trimming cut 1 base from V and 3 bases from J; bases unmatched to any gene: 1. Germline assignment: CDR1 SGHRS and CDR2 YFSETQ. The CDR3 coding sequence is TGCGCCAGCAGCTTGCGGGGGGACTACGAGCAGTACTTC. Its protein is CASSLRGDYEQYF.

This chain links TRBV7-2 with TRBJ1-1; 9 bases map to TRBD1. Looked up from germline, CDR1 is SGHTA and CDR2 is FQGNSA. The CDR3 spans 16 residues. Trimming removed 3 bases from V and 1 base from J; junction bases left unmatched: 6. CDR3 in amino acids: CASSLDRGWGNTEAFF. As DNA, the CDR3 is TGTGCCAGCAGCTTGGACAGGGGCTGGGGGAACACTGAAGCTTTCTTT.

CDR3 in amino acids: CASQGDGGYEQFF. The CDR3 DNA reads as TGTGCCAGCCAGGGTGACGGGGGATATGAGCAGTTCTTC. The chain couples TRBV7-9 to TRBJ2-1, with D maybe TRBD2 (6 bases). CDR3 length equals 13 residues. V was clipped by 8 bases and J by 8 bases, with 16 bases between them. CDR1 and CDR2 (germline): SEHNR, FQNEAQ (reference sequence).